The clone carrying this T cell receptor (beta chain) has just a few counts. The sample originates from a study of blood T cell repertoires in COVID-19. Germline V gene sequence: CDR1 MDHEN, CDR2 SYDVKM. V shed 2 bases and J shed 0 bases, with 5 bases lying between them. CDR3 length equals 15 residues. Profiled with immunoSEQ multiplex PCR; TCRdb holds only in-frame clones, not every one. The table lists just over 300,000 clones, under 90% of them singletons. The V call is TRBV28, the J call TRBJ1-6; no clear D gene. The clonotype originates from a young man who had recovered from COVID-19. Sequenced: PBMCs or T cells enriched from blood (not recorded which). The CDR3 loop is CASSLQVSYNSPLHF. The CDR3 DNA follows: TGTGCCAGCAGTTTACAGGTCTCCTATAATTCACCCCTCCACTTT.